This entry lists 5 T cell receptor beta chains sequenced from one sample in a study of cytomegalovirus exposure and HLA in healthy donors. The PCR ran on 60 Vbeta and 13 Jbeta primers. TCRdb keeps only in-frame clones here, not all; method: immunoSEQ multiplex PCR. The table lists roughly 98,000 clones, 55% to 75% of them singletons. Sequencing input: PBMCs. All receptors derive from a man aged 50-59 years in good health and CMV-seronegative.

This clone has a single count. The chain's CDR3 is CAIQQGAAYGYTF. In DNA form, the CDR3 reads TGTGCCATCCAACAGGGGGCTGCCTATGGCTACACCTTC. The V gene is TRBV10-3, the J gene TRBJ1-2; TRBD1 aligns across 9 bases. V lost 8 bases and J lost 4; bases outside the gene matches: 5. CDR1 is ENHRY and CDR2 is SYGVKD in the germline V gene. The CDR3 is 13 residues long.

This chain uses TRBV7-2 with TRBJ2-5, with 7 bases identical to TRBD2. The end of the DNA fits TRBJ2-7 better, so the J call may be wrong. CDR1 and CDR2 (germline): SGHTA, FQGNSA. This CDR3 contains 15 residues. The CDR3 here is CASSSFTGTTYEQYF. In DNA form, the CDR3 reads TGTGCCAGCAGCTCCTTCACCGGGACTACATACGAGCAGTACTTC.

The rearrangement joins TRBV4-3 to TRBJ2-7; 7 bases fit TRBD1. This CDR3 contains 19 residues. J lost 0 bases, V lost 4 bases, and 18 bases had no gene match. Germline V gene sequence: CDR1 LGHNA, CDR2 YSLEER. The CDR3 region is CASSPSGIRGQQSSYEQYF. The DNA of the CDR3 is TGCGCCAGCAGCCCCAGCGGTATAAGGGGACAGCAAAGCTCCTACGAGCAGTACTTC.

This clone turned up a few times. The chain uses TRBV9 and TRBJ2-1; D is perhaps TRBD1 (6 bases). This CDR3 comprises 14 residues. The V gene's germline CDR1 is SGDLS and CDR2 YYNGEE. Deletions cut 4 bases from V and 4 bases from J, with 12 bases between. This CDR3 is CASSPTDSYNEQFF. DNA for the CDR3: TGTGCCAGCAGCCCGACGGACAGTTACAATGAGCAGTTCTTC.

The chain carries TRBV6-5 and TRBJ1-1, with a tentative D call TRBD1 (5 bases). V gave up 5 bases and J gave up 6 bases, with 10 bases separating them. Germline-derived CDR1 and CDR2 are MNHEY and SVGAGI. The CDR3 length is 12 residues. The chain's CDR3 is CASSVGTAEAFF. The CDR3 DNA sequence: TGTGCCAGCAGTGTTGGGACTGCTGAAGCTTTCTTT.